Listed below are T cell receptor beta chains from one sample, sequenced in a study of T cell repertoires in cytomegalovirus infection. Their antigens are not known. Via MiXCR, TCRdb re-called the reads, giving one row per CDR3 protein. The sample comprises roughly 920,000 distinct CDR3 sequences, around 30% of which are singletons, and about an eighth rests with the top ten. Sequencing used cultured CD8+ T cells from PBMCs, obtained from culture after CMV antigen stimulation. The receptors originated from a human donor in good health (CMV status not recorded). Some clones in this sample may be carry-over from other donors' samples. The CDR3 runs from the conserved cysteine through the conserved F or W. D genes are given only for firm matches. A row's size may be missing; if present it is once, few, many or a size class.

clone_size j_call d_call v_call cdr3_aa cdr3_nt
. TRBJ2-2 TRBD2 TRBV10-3 CAISQTSVGAGELFF TGTGCCATCAGCCAAACTAGCGTCGGCGCCGGGGAGCTGTTTTTT
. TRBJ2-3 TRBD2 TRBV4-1 CASSPQLAGSTDTQYF TGCGCCAGCAGCCCCCAGCTAGCGGGTAGCACAGATACGCAGTATTTT
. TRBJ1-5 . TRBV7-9 CASSFQKNQPQHF TGTGCCAGCAGCTTTCAGAAGAATCAGCCCCAGCATTTT
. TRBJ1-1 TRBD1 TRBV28 CASSLSLYDRGWNTEAFF TGTGCCAGCAGTTTATCCCTTTACGACAGGGGGTGGAACACTGAAGCTTTCTTT
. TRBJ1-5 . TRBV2 CASSDRAVDQPQHF TGTGCCAGCAGTGACAGGGCCGTAGACCAGCCCCAGCATTTT
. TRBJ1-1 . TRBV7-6 CASSPGGQNTEAFF TGTGCCAGCAGCCCGGGGGGTCAGAACACTGAAGCTTTCTTT
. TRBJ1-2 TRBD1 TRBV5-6 CVSSPEHTGGGAGYTF TGTGTCAGCAGCCCAGAACATACAGGGGGAGGGGCTGGCTACACCTTC
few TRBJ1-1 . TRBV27 CASSLVSFTEAFF TGTGCCAGCAGTTTAGTGTCGTTCACTGAAGCTTTCTTT
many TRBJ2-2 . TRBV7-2 CASSLITGELFF TGTGCCAGCAGCTTAATAACCGGGGAGCTGTTTTTT
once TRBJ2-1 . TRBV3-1 CASRRRDYNEQFF TGTGCCAGCAGGCGCAGGGACTACAATGAGCAGTTCTTC
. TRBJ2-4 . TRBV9 CASSRGRGIQYF TGTGCCAGCAGCAGAGGACGAGGCATTCAGTACTTC
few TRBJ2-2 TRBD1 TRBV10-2 CASGPTGAGELFF TGCGCCAGCGGCCCGACAGGGGCCGGGGAGCTGTTTTTT
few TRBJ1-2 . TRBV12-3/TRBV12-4 CASSPEGGLYVGYTF TGTGCCAGCAGTCCAGAAGGGGGGCTGTATGTGGGCTACACCTTC
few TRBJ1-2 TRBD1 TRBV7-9 CASSLAGRGYGYTF TGTGCCAGCAGCTTAGCGGGCAGGGGGTATGGCTACACCTTC
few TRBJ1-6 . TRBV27 CASNHQANSPLHF TGTGCCAGCAACCATCAGGCTAATTCACCCCTCCACTTT
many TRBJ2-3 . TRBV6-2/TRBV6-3 CASATTDTQYF TGTGCCAGCGCCACTACAGATACGCAGTATTTT
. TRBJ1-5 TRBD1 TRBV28 CASSFYTGGWSNQPQHF TGTGCCAGCAGTTTCTATACAGGGGGCTGGAGCAATCAGCCCCAGCATTTT
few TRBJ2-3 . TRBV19 CASSISGQRGDTQYF TGTGCCAGTAGTATATCGGGACAGCGGGGAGATACGCAGTATTTT
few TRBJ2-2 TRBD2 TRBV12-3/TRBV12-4 CASIPFQSSGGSNTGELFF TGTGCCAGCATTCCTTTTCAGAGTAGCGGGGGGAGTAACACCGGGGAGCTGTTTTTT
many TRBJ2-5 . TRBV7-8 CASSSAIQETQYF TGTGCCAGCAGCTCAGCGATACAAGAGACCCAGTACTTC
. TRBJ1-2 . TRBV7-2 CASSLWGGQHTF TGTGCCAGCAGCCTTTGGGGGGGTCAGCACACCTTC
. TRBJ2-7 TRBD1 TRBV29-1 CSVRQGVRHEQYF TGCAGCGTTAGACAGGGGGTACGCCACGAGCAGTACTTC
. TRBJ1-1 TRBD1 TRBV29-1 CSVAGTGKNTEAFF TGCAGCGTGGCCGGGACAGGGAAAAACACTGAAGCTTTCTTT
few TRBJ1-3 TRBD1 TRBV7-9 CASSSDRDAGNTIYF TGTGCCAGCAGCTCGGACAGGGATGCTGGAAACACCATATATTTT
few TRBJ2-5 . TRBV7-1 CASSPETEPRPAETQYF TGTGCCAGCAGCCCAGAGACGGAACCCCGGCCTGCGGAGACCCAGTACTTC
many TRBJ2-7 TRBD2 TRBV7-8 CASSLDRGGGYEQYF TGTGCCAGCAGCTTAGATCGGGGGGGAGGCTACGAGCAGTACTTC
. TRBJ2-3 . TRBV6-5 CASSYQDADTQYF TGTGCCAGCAGTTACCAAGACGCAGATACGCAGTATTTT
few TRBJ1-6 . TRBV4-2 CASSQDLPASRYNSPLHF TGTGCCAGCAGCCAAGATCTCCCAGCAAGCCGATATAATTCACCCCTCCACTTT
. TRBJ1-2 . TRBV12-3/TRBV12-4 CASSPEGNYGCTF TGTGCCAGCAGCCCCGAGGGTAACTATGGCTGCACCTTC
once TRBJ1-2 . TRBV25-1 CASSEPAGSYGYTF TGTGCCAGCAGTGAACCCGCAGGCTCCTATGGCTACACCTTC
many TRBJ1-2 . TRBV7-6 CASSARTVKANYGYTF TGTGCCAGTTCTGCCCGGACGGTCAAAGCTAACTATGGCTACACCTTC
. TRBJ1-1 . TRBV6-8 CATTGIQTEAFF TGTGCCACCACGGGTATTCAGACTGAAGCTTTCTTT
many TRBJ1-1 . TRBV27 CASSLIGGGTEAFF TGTGCCAGCAGTTTAATTGGGGGAGGGACTGAAGCTTTCTTT
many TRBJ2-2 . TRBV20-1 CSARALEGGLTGELFF TGCAGTGCTAGAGCCCTGGAGGGGGGCCTCACCGGGGAGCTGTTTTTT
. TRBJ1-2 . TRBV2 CASSEGSRGPGSGYTF TGTGCCAGCAGTGAAGGTTCAAGGGGTCCCGGGAGTGGCTACACCTTC
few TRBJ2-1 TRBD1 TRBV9 CASSPRERTGFYNEQFF TGTGCCAGCAGCCCCAGAGAAAGGACAGGTTTTTACAATGAGCAGTTCTTC
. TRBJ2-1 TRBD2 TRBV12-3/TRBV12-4 CASSPGTSYDEQFF TGTGCCAGCAGTCCCGGGACTAGTTACGATGAGCAGTTCTTC
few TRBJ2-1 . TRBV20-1 CSARDLSYHSYNEQFF TGCAGTGCTAGAGATCTGAGTTACCACTCCTACAATGAGCAGTTCTTC
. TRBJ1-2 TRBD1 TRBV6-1 CASIGQGAHTF TGTGCCAGCATCGGACAGGGGGCCCACACCTTC
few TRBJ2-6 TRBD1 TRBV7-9 CASTGQGALGANVLTF TGTGCCAGCACGGGACAGGGGGCGCTTGGGGCCAACGTCCTGACTTTC
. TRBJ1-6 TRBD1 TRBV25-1 CASSVDRDSYNSPLHF TGTGCCAGCAGTGTCGACAGGGATTCCTATAATTCACCCCTCCACTTT
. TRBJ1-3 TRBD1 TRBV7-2 CASSTPARGYSGNTIYF TGTGCCAGCAGCACCCCCGCCAGGGGGTATTCTGGAAACACCATATATTTT
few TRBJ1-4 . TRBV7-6 CVAGPTNEKLFF TGTGTGGCGGGACCTACTAATGAAAAACTGTTTTTT
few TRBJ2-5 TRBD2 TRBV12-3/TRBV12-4 CASSLDPKLAGGQETQYF TGTGCCAGCAGTTTAGATCCCAAACTAGCGGGGGGGCAAGAGACCCAGTACTTC
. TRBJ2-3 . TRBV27 CASSWAGTADTQYF TGTGCCAGCTCCTGGGCAGGGACGGCAGATACGCAGTATTTT
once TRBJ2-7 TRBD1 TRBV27 CASSYIGDRDYEQYF TGTGCCAGCAGTTATATTGGGGACAGAGACTACGAGCAGTACTTC
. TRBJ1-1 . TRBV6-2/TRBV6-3 CASTITGEAFF TGTGCCAGCACCATAACAGGCGAAGCTTTCTTT